The T cell receptor beta chain described here comes from a study of regulatory T cells in long-lasting Graves disease. The time point: newly diagnosed GD, antithyroid drugs for less than 3 months. Scientists built the TCR library using RNA that was extracted from PBMCs. Staff drew nine milliliters of peripheral blood into EDTA tubes. The authors built TCR beta libraries using iRepertoire HTBI primers and Arm-PCR of CDR3 regions. TCRdb reprocessed the multiplex PCR reads with MiXCR, giving one entry per CDR3 protein. The data show over 200,000 distinct CDR3 sequences, approximately 18% seen once. This clonotype was detected only a few times. These records were also assigned to another study, of T cells in Graves' hyperthyroidism and ophthalmopathy. Per that paper: Lactation, pregnancy, other autoimmune disease or uncontrolled infection led to exclusion of patients.

The source is a woman in her 30s with Graves disease. Sequencing was performed on peripheral blood mononuclear cells (PBMCs), taken at new diagnosis, from a patient treated with antithyroid drugs.

Written as DNA, the CDR3 is TGTGCCAGCAGCCCCCAAGGGACAGGGGGACCTAACTATGGCTACACCTTC. It encodes CASSPQGTGGPNYGYTF. This chain uses TRBV5-4 with TRBJ1-2; 11 bases match TRBD1. V lost 4 bases to trimming and J lost 0 bases; unmatched junction nucleotides: 8. The germline gives CDR1 SGHNT, CDR2 YYREEE (reference sequence). The length of the CDR3 is 17 residues.